What follows are 20 T cell receptor beta chains derived from one specimen sequenced in a study of identical twins (dated by TCRdb to 2015 to 2016). The library was built by means of 5' RACE. The listed sequencing device is Illumina HiSeq 2000. In-frame beta chains were kept once TCRdb had trimmed the public reads at Q25 with fastp and called clones with MiXCR. Entries that share a CDR3 protein sequence are merged under the most common genes and DNA. The sample table holds approximately 1.8 million distinct CDR3 sequences, of which less than 40% were seen once. The top ten hold less than 0.35% of the sample. Material: cord blood. The receptors shown here come from a newborn girl in good health.

This clonotype has just a few counts. The chain carries TRBV7-9 and TRBJ1-2; D gene uncertain. Germline CDR1 SEHNR, CDR2 FQNEAQ (reference sequence). CDR3 length: 14 amino acids. Trimming removed 2 bases from V and 1 base from J, with 8 bases in between. The CDR3 DNA is TGTGCCAGCAGCTTAATGGCGGTTAACTATGGCTACACCTTC. This translates into CASSLMAVNYGYTF.

This clonotype turned up a few times. The chain uses TRBV10-3 and TRBJ2-1; D may be TRBD2 (7 bases). V lost 6 bases to trimming and J lost 8 bases, with 14 bases between them. Per germline, CDR1 ENHRY and CDR2 SYGVKD. This CDR3 is 13 amino acids long. The CDR3 nucleotides read TGTGCCATCAGGATCCGGGGGGCGGATGAGCAGTTCTTC. Its protein product is CAIRIRGADEQFF.

The chain recombines TRBV5-6 with TRBJ1-6; a weak D match, TRBD1 (5 bases). This CDR3 spans 18 amino acids. The V end was cut by 3 bases, the J end by 3 bases, with 19 bases between. Germline CDR1 is SGHDT and CDR2 is YYEEEE. The CDR3 here is CASSSGRTGLSYNSPLHF. CDR3 coding DNA: TGTGCCAGCAGCTCTGGCCGTACAGGTCTTAGCTATAATTCACCCCTCCACTTT.

This clonotype has more than one count but fewer than ten. The V gene is TRBV5-1, the J gene TRBJ2-7; maybe TRBD1 (5 bases). Germline-derived CDR1 and CDR2 are SGHRS and YFSETQ. This CDR3 comprises 11 residues. The V end lost 4 bases, the J end lost 7 bases, and 9 bases lay between the germline ends. For the CDR3, the DNA is TGCGCCAGCAGCGCCCAGGGTGAGCAGTACTTC. Amino acid sequence: CASSAQGEQYF.

This chain uses TRBV5-1 with TRBJ1-1; D unresolved. The CDR3 sequence is 15 residues long. V was shortened by 4 bases and J by 2 bases, with 15 bases between the two germline ends. Germline CDR1 is SGHRS and CDR2 is YFSETQ. The CDR3 protein is CASSPQGQINTEAFF. The CDR3 nucleotides read TGCGCCAGCAGCCCTCAAGGGCAAATTAACACTGAAGCTTTCTTT.

V gene TRBV7-9 combines with J gene TRBJ2-3; D unclear. The V end lost 2 bases, the J end lost 0 bases, and 18 bases lay between the germline ends. The length of the CDR3 is 18 residues. In germline, CDR1 is SEHNR, CDR2 FQNEAQ (reference sequence). CDR3 in DNA: TGTGCCAGCAGCTTAAGGCAGCGCATCGTTTCTAGCACAGATACGCAGTATTTT. Translated, it gives CASSLRQRIVSSTDTQYF.

The chain joins TRBV18 to TRBJ2-1; 13 positions match TRBD2. V lost 1 base to trimming and J lost 0 bases; unmatched junction nucleotides: 6. The CDR3 has 19 amino acids. CDR1 and CDR2 (germline): KGHSH, LQKENI. CDR3 nucleotides: TGTGCCAGCTCACCACTGGGGACTAGCGGGAAAAGCTCCTACAATGAGCAGTTCTTC. This gives the protein CASSPLGTSGKSSYNEQFF.

This chain joins TRBV5-5 and TRBJ1-5; D unclear. Germline values: CDR1 SGHKS, CDR2 YYEKEE (reference sequence). The CDR3 consists of 14 residues. The V end was cut by 2 bases, the J end by 3 bases, with 9 bases between. This chain's CDR3 is CASSFNSVNQPQHF. DNA for the CDR3: TGTGCCAGCAGCTTCAACAGTGTCAATCAGCCCCAGCATTTT.

The chain carries TRBV11-2 and TRBJ2-7; 10 bases line up with TRBD2. The germline V gene has CDR1 SGHAT and CDR2 FQNNGV. The CDR3 loop spans 14 amino acids. V lost 4 bases to trimming and J lost 6 bases; unmatched junction nucleotides: 6. CDR3 sequence (DNA): TGTGCCAGCAGCTCATCTAGCGGGAGTATCGAGCAGTACTTC. Its translation is CASSSSSGSIEQYF.

The rearrangement links TRBV3-1 to TRBJ2-5, with TRBD2 identical over 14 bases. The germline V gene has CDR1 LGHDT and CDR2 YNNKEL (reference sequence). The V gene end was trimmed by 3 bases and the J gene end by 5 bases; junction bases not matched to a gene: 5. This CDR3 has 16 amino acids. For the CDR3, the DNA is TGTGCCAGCAGCCAGGGACTAGCGGGAGCGAGGGAGACCCAGTACTTC. Translation gives CASSQGLAGARETQYF.

This clonotype was counted only a few times. The chain links TRBV20-1 to TRBJ2-1, with 11 nucleotides matching TRBD2. This CDR3 has 14 residues. The trim removed 5 bases at V and 7 bases at J, leaving 7 bases unmatched. The V gene's germline CDR1 is DFQATT and CDR2 SNEGSKA (reference sequence). The CDR3 nucleotides are TGCAGTGCTGTTATAGCGGGAGGGCATAATGAGCAGTTCTTC. Protein product: CSAVIAGGHNEQFF.

This chain uses TRBV3-1 with TRBJ2-7; TRBD1 aligns across 7 bases. CDR3 length equals 13 residues. V was clipped by 4 bases and J by 5 bases; unmatched bases: 5. Germline V CDR1 and CDR2: LGHDT, YNNKEL (reference sequence). CDR3 sequence reads: CASSPYRGNEQYF. CDR3 bases: TGTGCCAGCAGCCCTTACAGGGGAAACGAGCAGTACTTC.

CDR3 nucleotides: TGTGCCAGCAGCTTAGTTGGGGTCCAGGGCTACACCTTC. It specifies CASSLVGVQGYTF. The rearrangement joins TRBV7-2 to TRBJ1-2; D remains unclear. This CDR3 is 13 amino acids long. The V end lost 1 base, the J end lost 8 bases, and 11 bases lay between the germline ends. Germline CDR1 is SGHTA and CDR2 is FQGNSA.

In DNA form, the CDR3 reads TGCGCCAGCAGCATAGCGGGAGGTACCGGGGAGCTGTTTTTT. Translating gives CASSIAGGTGELFF. This rearrangement joins TRBV5-1 to TRBJ2-2; 10 nucleotides align to TRBD2. This CDR3 region has 14 residues. The trim removed 4 bases at V and 5 bases at J, leaving 2 bases unmatched. Germline V gene lookup returns CDR1 SGHRS and CDR2 YFSETQ.

This chain connects TRBV20-1 to TRBJ2-3; TRBD2 matches at 7 bases. J lost 4 bases, V lost 6 bases, and 7 bases had no gene match. CDR1 and CDR2 from the germline V gene are DFQATT and SNEGSKA (reference sequence). The CDR3 has 13 amino acids. The CDR3 DNA reads TGCAGTGCGCGCGGGAGAAGCGCAGATACGCAGTATTTT. It is translated as CSARGRSADTQYF.

The rearrangement links TRBV7-8 to TRBJ2-3; 7 bases line up with TRBD2. Germline V CDR1 and CDR2: SGHVS, FQNEAQ. The CDR3 extends over 17 amino acids. The junction had 7 bases not matched to a gene; V was cut back by 0 bases and J by 1 base. In nucleotides, the CDR3 is TGTGCCAGCAGCTTAGCGCGACTAGCCATGCGCACAGATACGCAGTATTTT. Its protein product is CASSLARLAMRTDTQYF.

Note on this clonotype: Sequence at one end of the junction differs from germline and may be a read error. This chain links TRBV20-1 with TRBJ1-2; 7 nucleotides match TRBD1. Germline V CDR1 and CDR2: DFQATT, SNEGSKA (reference sequence). This CDR3 has 13 amino acids. CDR3 sequence reads: CGARGTANYGYTF. Written as DNA, the CDR3 is TGCGGTGCTAGGGGGACAGCTAACTATGGCTACACCTTC.

V and J are TRBV7-9 and TRBJ1-4, with a weak D call TRBD1 (5 bases). With 2 bases removed from V and 8 bases from J, the gap between germline ends came to 18 bases. The CDR3 loop spans 16 amino acids. CDR1 SEHNR and CDR2 FQNEAQ come from the germline V gene (reference sequence). CDR3 DNA: TGTGCCAGCAGCTTATTCTCCCGGGGCTTAGGCGAAAAACTGTTTTTT. This translates into CASSLFSRGLGEKLFF.

The V and J genes are TRBV20-1 and TRBJ2-7; D gene ambiguous. This CDR3 contains 10 residues. The germline V gene encodes CDR1 DFQATT and CDR2 SNEGSKA (reference sequence). This CDR3 is CSPSTYEQYF. In DNA, the CDR3 is TGCAGCCCCTCAACCTACGAGCAGTACTTC.

This chain links TRBV9 with TRBJ2-2, with 8 nucleotides matching TRBD2. Per germline, CDR1 SGDLS and CDR2 YYNGEE. The CDR3 totals 15 residues. The ends lost 4 bases at V and 3 bases at J; junction bases unmatched: 5. The chain's CDR3 is CASSPTGGHTGELFF. The DNA of the CDR3 is TGTGCCAGCAGCCCAACGGGGGGGCACACCGGGGAGCTGTTTTTT.